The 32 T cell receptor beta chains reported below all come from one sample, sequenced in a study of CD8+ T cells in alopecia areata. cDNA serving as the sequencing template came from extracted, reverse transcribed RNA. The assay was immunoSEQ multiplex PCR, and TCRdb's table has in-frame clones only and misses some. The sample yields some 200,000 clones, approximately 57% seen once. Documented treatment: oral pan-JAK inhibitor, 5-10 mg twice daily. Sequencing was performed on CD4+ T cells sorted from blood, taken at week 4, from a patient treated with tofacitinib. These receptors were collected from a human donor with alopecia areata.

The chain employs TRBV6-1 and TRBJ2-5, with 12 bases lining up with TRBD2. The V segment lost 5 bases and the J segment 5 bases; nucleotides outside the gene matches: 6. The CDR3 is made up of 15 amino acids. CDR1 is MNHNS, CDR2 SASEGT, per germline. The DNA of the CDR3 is TGTGCCAGCAGTCCCCGGACTAGCGGGGATGAGACCCAGTACTTC. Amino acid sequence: CASSPRTSGDETQYF.

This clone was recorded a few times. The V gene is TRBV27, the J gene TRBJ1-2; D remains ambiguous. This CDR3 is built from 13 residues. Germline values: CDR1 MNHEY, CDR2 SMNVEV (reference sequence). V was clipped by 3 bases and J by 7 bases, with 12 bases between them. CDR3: CASSLRASAGYTF. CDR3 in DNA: TGTGCCAGCAGTTTGAGGGCTTCGGCTGGCTACACCTTC.

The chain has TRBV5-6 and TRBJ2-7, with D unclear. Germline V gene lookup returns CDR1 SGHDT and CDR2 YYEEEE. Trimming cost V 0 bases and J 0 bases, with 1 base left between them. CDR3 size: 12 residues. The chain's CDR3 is CASSLVSYEQYF. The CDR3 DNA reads TGTGCCAGCAGCTTGGTCTCCTACGAGCAGTACTTC.

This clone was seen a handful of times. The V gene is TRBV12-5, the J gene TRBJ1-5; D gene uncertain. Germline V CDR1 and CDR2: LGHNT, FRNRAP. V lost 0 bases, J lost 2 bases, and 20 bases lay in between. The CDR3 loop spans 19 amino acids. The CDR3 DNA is TGTGCTAGTGGTTTGGTACGACCGGCAGCGAGCCTACGCAATCAGCCCCAGCATTTT. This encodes CASGLVRPAASLRNQPQHF.

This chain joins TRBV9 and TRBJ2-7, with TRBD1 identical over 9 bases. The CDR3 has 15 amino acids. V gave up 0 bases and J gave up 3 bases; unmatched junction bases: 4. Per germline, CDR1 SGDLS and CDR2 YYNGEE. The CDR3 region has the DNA TGTGCCAGCAGCGTAGAAGGACAGGGGAACTACGAGCAGTACTTC. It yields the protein CASSVEGQGNYEQYF.

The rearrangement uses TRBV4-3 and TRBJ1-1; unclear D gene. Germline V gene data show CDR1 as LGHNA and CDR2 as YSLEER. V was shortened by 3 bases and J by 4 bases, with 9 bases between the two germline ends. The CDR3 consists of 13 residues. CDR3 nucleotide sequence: TGCGCCAGCAGCCAGCTGACGACCACTGAAGCTTTCTTT. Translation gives CASSQLTTTEAFF.

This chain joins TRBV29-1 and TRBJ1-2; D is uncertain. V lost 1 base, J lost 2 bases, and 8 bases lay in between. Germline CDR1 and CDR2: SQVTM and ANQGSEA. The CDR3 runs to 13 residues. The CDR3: CSVEGTGNYGYTF. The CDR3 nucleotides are TGCAGCGTTGAAGGGACTGGAAACTATGGCTACACCTTC. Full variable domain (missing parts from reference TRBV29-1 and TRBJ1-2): SAVISQKPSRDICQRGTSLTIQCQVDSQVTMMFWYRQQPGQSLTLIATANQGSEATYESGFVIDKFPISRPNLTFSTLTVSNMSPEDSSIYLCSVEGTGNYGYTFGSGTRLTVV.

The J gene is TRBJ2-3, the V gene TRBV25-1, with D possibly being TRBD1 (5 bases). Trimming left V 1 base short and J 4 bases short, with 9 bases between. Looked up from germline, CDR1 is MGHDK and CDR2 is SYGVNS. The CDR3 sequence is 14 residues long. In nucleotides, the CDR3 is TGTGCCAGCAGTGAATCCAGGGTGTCAGATACGCAGTATTTT. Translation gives CASSESRVSDTQYF.

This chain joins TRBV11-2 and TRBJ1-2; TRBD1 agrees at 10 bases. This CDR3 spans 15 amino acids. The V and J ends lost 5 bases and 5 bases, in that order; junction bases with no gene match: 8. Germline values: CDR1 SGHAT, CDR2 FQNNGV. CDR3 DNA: TGTGCCAGCAGCATATATGGACAGGGGGGATATGGCTACACCTTC. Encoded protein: CASSIYGQGGYGYTF.

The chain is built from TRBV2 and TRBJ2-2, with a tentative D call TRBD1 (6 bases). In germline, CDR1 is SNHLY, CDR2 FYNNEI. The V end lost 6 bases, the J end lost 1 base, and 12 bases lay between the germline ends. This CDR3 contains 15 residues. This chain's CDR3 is CASSRTDENTGELFF. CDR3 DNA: TGTGCCAGCAGCCGGACAGACGAGAACACCGGGGAGCTGTTTTTT.

CDR3 bases: TGTGCCAGCAGGGGTTCGTACAATGAGCAGTTCTTC. Protein sequence: CASRGSYNEQFF. The chain employs TRBV7-8 and TRBJ2-1, with D uncertain. Trimming took off 6 bases at V and 4 bases at J, with 7 bases between the two ends. The CDR3 extends over 12 amino acids. Germline V gene sequence: CDR1 SGHVS, CDR2 FQNEAQ.

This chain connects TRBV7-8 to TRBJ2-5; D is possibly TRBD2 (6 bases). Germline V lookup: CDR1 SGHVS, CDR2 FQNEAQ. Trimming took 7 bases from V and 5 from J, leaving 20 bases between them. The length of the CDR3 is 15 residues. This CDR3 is CASITGRGGGETQYF. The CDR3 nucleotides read TGTGCCAGCATCACCGGACGGGGAGGAGGGGAGACCCAGTACTTC. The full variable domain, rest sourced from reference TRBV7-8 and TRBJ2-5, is GAGVSQSPRYKVAKRGQDVALRCDPISGHVSLFWYQQALGQGPEFLTYFQNEAQLDKSGLPSDRFFAERPEGSVSTLKIQRTQQEDSAVYLCASITGRGGGETQYFGPGTRLLVL.

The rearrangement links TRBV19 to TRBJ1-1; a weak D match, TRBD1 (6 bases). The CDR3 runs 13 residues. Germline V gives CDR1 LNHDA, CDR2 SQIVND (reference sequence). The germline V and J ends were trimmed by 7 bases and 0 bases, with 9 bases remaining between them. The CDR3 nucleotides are TGTGCCAGTATAGGACAGATGAACACTGAAGCTTTCTTT. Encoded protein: CASIGQMNTEAFF. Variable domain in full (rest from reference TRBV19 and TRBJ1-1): DGGITQSPKYLFRKEGQNVTLSCEQNLNHDAMYWYRQDPGQGLRLIYYSQIVNDFQKGDIAEGYSVSREKKESFPLTVTSAQKNPTAFYLCASIGQMNTEAFFGQGTRLTVV.

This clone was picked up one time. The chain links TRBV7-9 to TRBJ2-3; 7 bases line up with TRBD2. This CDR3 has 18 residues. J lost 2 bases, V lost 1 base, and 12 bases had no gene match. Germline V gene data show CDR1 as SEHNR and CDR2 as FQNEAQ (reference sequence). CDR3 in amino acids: CASSLGIGGGLLTDTQYF. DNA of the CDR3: TGTGCCAGCAGCTTAGGTATCGGCGGGGGACTTCTCACAGATACGCAGTATTTT.

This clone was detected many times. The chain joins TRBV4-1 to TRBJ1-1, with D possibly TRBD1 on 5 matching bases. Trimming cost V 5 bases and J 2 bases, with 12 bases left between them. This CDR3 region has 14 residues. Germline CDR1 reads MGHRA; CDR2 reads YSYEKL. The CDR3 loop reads CASSAPTENTEAFF. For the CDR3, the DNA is TGCGCCAGCAGCGCCCCGACAGAAAACACTGAAGCTTTCTTT.

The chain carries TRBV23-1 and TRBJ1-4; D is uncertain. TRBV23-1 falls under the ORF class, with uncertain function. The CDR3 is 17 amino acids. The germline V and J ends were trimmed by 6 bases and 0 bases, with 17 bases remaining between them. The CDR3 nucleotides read TGCGCCAGCAGCCCCGGTCAGTGGTCAGCAACTAATGAAAAACTGTTTTTT. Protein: CASSPGQWSATNEKLFF.

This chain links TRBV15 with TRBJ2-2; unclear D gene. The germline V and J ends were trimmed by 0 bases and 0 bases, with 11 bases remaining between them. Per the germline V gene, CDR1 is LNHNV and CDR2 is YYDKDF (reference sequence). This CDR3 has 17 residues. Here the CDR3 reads CATSRDQPRANTGELFF. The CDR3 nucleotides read TGTGCCACCAGCAGAGATCAACCCCGCGCGAACACCGGGGAGCTGTTTTTT.

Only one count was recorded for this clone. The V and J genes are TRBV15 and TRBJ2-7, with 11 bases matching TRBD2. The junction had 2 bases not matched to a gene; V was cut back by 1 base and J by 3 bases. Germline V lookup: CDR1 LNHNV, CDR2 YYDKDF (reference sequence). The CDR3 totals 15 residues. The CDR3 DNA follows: TGTGCCACCAGCAGAGGGGGACTAGCGGACTACGAGCAGTACTTC. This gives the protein CATSRGGLADYEQYF.

CDR3 DNA sequence: TGCGCCAGCAGCCGAGTACGGGACAGAACCTACTATGGCTACACCTTC. Translated: CASSRVRDRTYYGYTF. This chain joins TRBV4-1 and TRBJ1-2, with TRBD1 matching 7 bases. Trimming cost V 4 bases and J 3 bases; bases outside gene matches: 11. The CDR3 runs to 16 residues. Germline CDR1 and CDR2: MGHRA and YSYEKL.

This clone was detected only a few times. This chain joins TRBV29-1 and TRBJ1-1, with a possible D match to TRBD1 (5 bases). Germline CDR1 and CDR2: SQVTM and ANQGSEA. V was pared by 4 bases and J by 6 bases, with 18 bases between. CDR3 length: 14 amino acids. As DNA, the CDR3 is TGCAGCGTTGGTGGGGACCTTGGTGGGCCTGAAGCTTTCTTT. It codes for CSVGGDLGGPEAFF.

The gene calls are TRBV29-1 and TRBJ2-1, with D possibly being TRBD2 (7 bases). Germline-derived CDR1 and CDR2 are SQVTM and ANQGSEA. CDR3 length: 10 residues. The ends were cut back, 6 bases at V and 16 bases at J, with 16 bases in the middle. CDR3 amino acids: CSVEGGLQFF. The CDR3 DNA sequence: TGCAGCGTCGAGGGGGGGCTTCAATTCTTC.

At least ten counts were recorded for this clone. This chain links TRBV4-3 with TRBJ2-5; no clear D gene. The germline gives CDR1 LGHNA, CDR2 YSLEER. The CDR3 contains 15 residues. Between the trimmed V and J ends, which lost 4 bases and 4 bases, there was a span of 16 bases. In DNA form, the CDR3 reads TGCGCCAGCAGCCCCCGTATGGGCGATGGAGAGACCCAGTACTTC. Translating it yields CASSPRMGDGETQYF.

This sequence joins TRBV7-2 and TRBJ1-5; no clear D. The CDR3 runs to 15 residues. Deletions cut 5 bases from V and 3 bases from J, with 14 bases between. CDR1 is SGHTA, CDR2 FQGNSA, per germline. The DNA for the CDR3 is TGTGCCAGCAGCCTGTACGGGCTGAACAATCAGCCCCAGCATTTT. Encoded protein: CASSLYGLNNQPQHF.

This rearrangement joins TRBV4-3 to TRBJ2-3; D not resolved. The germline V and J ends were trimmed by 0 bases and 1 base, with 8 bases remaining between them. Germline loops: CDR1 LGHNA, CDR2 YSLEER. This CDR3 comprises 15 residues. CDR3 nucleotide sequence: TGCGCCAGCAGCCAAGACCAGCGAGGCACAGATACGCAGTATTTT. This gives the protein CASSQDQRGTDTQYF.

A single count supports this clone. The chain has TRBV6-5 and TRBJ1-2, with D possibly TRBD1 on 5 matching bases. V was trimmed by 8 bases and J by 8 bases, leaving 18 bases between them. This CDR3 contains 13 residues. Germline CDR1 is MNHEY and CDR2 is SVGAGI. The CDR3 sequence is CASVPRGATGYTF. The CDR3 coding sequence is TGTGCCAGCGTACCCCGCGGGGCCACGGGCTACACCTTC.

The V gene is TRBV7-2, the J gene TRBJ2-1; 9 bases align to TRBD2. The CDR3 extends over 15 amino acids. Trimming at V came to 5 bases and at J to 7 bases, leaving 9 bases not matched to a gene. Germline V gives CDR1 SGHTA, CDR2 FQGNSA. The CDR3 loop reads CASSRGGAFGNEQFF. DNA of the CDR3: TGTGCCAGCAGCCGCGGGGGGGCCTTTGGGAATGAGCAGTTCTTC.

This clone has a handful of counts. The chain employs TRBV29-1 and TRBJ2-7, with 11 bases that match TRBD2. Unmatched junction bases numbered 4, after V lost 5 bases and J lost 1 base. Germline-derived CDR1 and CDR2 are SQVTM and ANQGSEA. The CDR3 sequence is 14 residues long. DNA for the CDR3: TGCAGCGTTAGTCTAGCGGGGGGATCCTACGAGCAGTACTTC. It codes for CSVSLAGGSYEQYF.

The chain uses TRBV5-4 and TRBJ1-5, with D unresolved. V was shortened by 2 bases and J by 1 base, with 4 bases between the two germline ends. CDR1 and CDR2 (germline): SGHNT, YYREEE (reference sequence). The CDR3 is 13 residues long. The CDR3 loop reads CASSFDSNQPQHF. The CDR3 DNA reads TGTGCCAGCAGCTTCGACAGCAATCAGCCCCAGCATTTT.

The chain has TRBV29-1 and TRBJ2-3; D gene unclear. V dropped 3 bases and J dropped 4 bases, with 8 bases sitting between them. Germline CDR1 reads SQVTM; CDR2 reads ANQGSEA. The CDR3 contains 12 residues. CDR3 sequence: CSVDRFADTQYF. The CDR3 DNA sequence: TGCAGCGTTGACAGATTCGCAGATACGCAGTATTTT.

In nucleotides, the CDR3 is TGCGCCAGCAGCCAAGATGGAGGCGGGGACCCGGCCTACAATGAGCAGTTCTTC. The encoded protein is CASSQDGGGDPAYNEQFF. The J gene is TRBJ2-1, the V gene TRBV4-3; D is perhaps TRBD2 (6 bases). The CDR3 consists of 18 residues. Trimming removed 0 bases at V and 2 bases at J, with 17 bases between. Germline V CDR1 and CDR2: LGHNA, YSLEER.

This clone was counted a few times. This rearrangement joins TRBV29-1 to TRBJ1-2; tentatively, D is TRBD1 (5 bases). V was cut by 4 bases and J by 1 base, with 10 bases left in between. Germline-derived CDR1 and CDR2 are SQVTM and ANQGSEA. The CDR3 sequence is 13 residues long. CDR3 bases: TGCAGCGTTGTTTCAGGGTTTAACTATGGCTACACCTTC. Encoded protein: CSVVSGFNYGYTF.

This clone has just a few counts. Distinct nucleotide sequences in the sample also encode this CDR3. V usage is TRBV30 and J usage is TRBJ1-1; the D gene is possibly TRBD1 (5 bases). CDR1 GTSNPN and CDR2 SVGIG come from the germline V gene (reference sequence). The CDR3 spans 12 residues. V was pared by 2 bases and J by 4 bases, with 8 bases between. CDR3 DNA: TGTGCCTGGAGTCCCGGGGGCACTGAAGCTTTCTTT. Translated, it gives CAWSPGGTEAFF.